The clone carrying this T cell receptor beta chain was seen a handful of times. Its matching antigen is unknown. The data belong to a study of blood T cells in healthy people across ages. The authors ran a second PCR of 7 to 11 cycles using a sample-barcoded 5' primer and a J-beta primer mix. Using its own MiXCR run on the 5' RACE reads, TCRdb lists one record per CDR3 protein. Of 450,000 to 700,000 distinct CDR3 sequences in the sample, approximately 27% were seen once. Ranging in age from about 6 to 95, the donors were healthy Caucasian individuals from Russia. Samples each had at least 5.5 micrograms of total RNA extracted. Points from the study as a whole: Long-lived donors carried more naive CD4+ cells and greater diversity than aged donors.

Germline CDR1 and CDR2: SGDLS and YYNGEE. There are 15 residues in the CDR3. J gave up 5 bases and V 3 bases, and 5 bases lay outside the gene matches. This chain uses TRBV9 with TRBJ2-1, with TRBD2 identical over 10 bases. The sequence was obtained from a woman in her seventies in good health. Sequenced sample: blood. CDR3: CASSASSGGHNEQFF. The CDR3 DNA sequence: TGTGCCAGCAGCGCGAGTAGCGGGGGGCACAATGAGCAGTTCTTC. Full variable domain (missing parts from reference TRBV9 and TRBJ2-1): DSGVTQTPKHLITATGQRVTLRCSPRSGDLSVYWYQQSLDQGLQFLIQYYNGEERAKGNILERFSAQQFPDLHSELNLSSLELGDSALYFCASSASSGGHNEQFFGPGTRLTVL.